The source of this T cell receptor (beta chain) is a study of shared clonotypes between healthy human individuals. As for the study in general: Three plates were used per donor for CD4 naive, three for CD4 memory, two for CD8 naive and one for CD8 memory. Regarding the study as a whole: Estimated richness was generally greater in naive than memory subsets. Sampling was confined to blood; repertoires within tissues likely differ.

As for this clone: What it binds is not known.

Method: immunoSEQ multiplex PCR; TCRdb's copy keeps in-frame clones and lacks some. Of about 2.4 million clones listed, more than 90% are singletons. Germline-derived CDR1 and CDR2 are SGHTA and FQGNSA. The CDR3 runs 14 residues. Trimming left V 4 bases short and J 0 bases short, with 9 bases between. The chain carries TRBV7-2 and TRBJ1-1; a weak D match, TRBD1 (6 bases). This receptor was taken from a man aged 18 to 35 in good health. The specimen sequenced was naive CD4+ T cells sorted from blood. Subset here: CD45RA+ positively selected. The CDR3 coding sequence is TGTGCCAGCAGCTCGGGACATTTGAACACTGAAGCTTTCTTT. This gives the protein CASSSGHLNTEAFF.